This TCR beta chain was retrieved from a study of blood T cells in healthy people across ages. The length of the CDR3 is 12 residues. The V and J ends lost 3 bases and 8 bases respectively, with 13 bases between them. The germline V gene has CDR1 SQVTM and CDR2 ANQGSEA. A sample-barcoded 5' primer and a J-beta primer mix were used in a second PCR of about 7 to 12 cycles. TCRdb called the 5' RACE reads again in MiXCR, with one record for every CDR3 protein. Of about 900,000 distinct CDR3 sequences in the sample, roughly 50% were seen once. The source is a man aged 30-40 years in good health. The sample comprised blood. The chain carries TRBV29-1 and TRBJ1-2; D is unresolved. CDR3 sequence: CSVEPRTGGYTF. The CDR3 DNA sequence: TGCAGCGTTGAGCCCAGAACGGGCGGCTACACCTTC.